Presented here are 21 T cell receptor beta chains from one specimen sequenced in a study of T-cell reconstitution after alpha-beta-depleted transplantation in children. Unique molecular identifiers were incorporated during preparation of the TCRbeta library. TCRdb passed the PCR reads through MiXCR, listing each CDR3 protein once. The table records under 400,000 distinct CDR3 sequences, 23% of them present only once. The source material was PBMCs, mostly from graft donor cells, sampled 180 days after TCRalphabeta/CD19-depleted stem cell transplant. The receptors were sampled from a male patient younger than 18 who had a stem cell transplant for acute lymphoblastic leukemia, so the T cells may come from the graft donor.

This clonotype was counted a few times. V usage is TRBV7-2 and J usage is TRBJ2-7; D is perhaps TRBD2 (6 bases). This CDR3 contains 13 residues. Trimming removed 5 bases from V and 2 bases from J, with 10 bases in between. CDR1 is SGHTA, CDR2 FQGNSA, per germline. The CDR3 loop is CASSAGLPYEQYF. CDR3 coding DNA: TGTGCCAGCAGCGCGGGACTTCCCTACGAGCAGTACTTC.

A few counts support this clonotype. The chain couples TRBV5-1 to TRBJ1-2; TRBD1 aligns across 7 bases. The germline CDR1 and CDR2 sequences are SGHRS and YFSETQ. The CDR3 is 13 amino acids. V shed 4 bases, J shed 10 bases, and the junction held 10 bases outside the gene matches. Here the CDR3 DNA reads TGCGCCAGCAGCCATCCTCCACAGGGGAACTACACCTTC. Protein sequence: CASSHPPQGNYTF.

This clonotype was seen more than once but under ten times. This chain uses TRBV6-1 with TRBJ2-4, with 7 nucleotides matching TRBD1. With 6 bases clipped from V and 7 bases from J, the junction kept 6 bases outside the gene matches. From germline, CDR1 is MNHNS and CDR2 SASEGT. CDR3 length: 13 residues. In DNA form, the CDR3 reads TGTGCCAGCAGAATGACAGGGAAGAACATTCAGTACTTC. This codes for CASRMTGKNIQYF.

This clonotype was found a few times. The chain has TRBV7-9 and TRBJ1-4, with 10 nucleotides matching TRBD1. The V and J ends lost 1 base and 3 bases, in that order; junction bases with no gene match: 2. CDR1 is SEHNR and CDR2 is FQNEAQ in the germline V gene (reference sequence). This CDR3 comprises 16 residues. DNA for the CDR3: TGTGCCAGCAGCTTAGGGGACAGGGGCGCTAATGAAAAACTGTTTTTT. Amino acid sequence: CASSLGDRGANEKLFF.

This clonotype was detected ten times or more. The chain links TRBV4-1 to TRBJ1-5; D not resolved. This CDR3 spans 15 amino acids. Trimming took off 4 bases at V and 3 bases at J, with 13 bases between the two ends. Germline V gene data show CDR1 as MGHRA and CDR2 as YSYEKL. The CDR3 coding sequence is TGCGCCAGCAGCCCCTTGGGTCTCTCCAATCAGCCCCAGCATTTT. Protein sequence: CASSPLGLSNQPQHF.

This clonotype showed up many times. The chain uses TRBV5-6 and TRBJ1-2; D uncertain. The germline gives CDR1 SGHDT, CDR2 YYEEEE. The CDR3 contains 15 residues. V lost 6 bases and J lost 5, with 20 bases in between. The CDR3 DNA is TGTGCCAGCAACCAGTGGTACCGGAGAGAGTATGGCTACACCTTC. Amino acid sequence: CASNQWYRREYGYTF.

The sample holds a few counts of this clonotype. This sequence joins TRBV5-8 and TRBJ2-4, with D perhaps matching TRBD2 (6 bases). Deletions cut 4 bases from V and 6 bases from J, with 11 bases between. Germline-derived CDR1 and CDR2 are SGHTS and YDEGEE. This CDR3 spans 13 amino acids. The CDR3 loop is CASSGRRGNIQYF. The CDR3 DNA reads as TGTGCCAGCAGCGGGAGGAGGGGAAACATTCAGTACTTC.

This chain joins TRBV4-2 and TRBJ1-4; 9 bases are shared with TRBD1. The CDR3 has 22 residues. CDR1 LGHNA and CDR2 YNFKEQ come from the germline V gene. Trimming removed 4 bases from V and 0 bases from J; junction bases left unmatched: 21. The CDR3 sequence is CASSPRGIVADRGDATNEKLFF. The CDR3 bases are TGTGCCAGCAGCCCGAGGGGGATTGTAGCGGACAGGGGCGACGCAACTAATGAAAAACTGTTTTTT.

This clonotype was seen only a few times. The V gene is TRBV11-3, the J gene TRBJ2-1; D ambiguous. The CDR3 is made up of 13 amino acids. Germline lookup yields CDR1 SGHNT and CDR2 YENEEA. V was pared by 0 bases and J by 5 bases, with 5 bases between. Here the CDR3 reads CASSLERDNEQFF. As DNA, the CDR3 is TGTGCCAGCAGCTTAGAGAGAGACAATGAGCAGTTCTTC.

The V gene is TRBV20-1, the J gene TRBJ2-7; 9 bases are a match to TRBD1. This CDR3 is 15 amino acids long. Trimming at V came to 3 bases and at J to 1 base, leaving 7 bases not matched to a gene. Per germline, CDR1 DFQATT and CDR2 SNEGSKA (reference sequence). CDR3 bases: TGCAGTGCTAGCTCCCCCGGGACAGGGTCCTACGAGCAGTACTTC. Its translation: CSASSPGTGSYEQYF.

Only a few counts were recorded for this clonotype. V and J are TRBV18 and TRBJ2-4, with a tentative D call TRBD1 (5 bases). The CDR3 runs to 17 residues. CDR1 and CDR2 from the germline V gene are KGHSH and LQKENI. Trimming took 0 bases from V and 1 from J, leaving 13 bases between them. CDR3: CASSPPLSRQAKNIQYF. The CDR3 DNA follows: TGTGCCAGCTCACCACCGTTGTCACGACAGGCCAAAAACATTCAGTACTTC. Full variable domain (remainder filled in from reference TRBV18 and TRBJ2-4): NAGVMQNPRHLVRRRGQEARLRCSPMKGHSHVYWYRQLPEEGLKFMVYLQKENIIDESGMPKERFSAEFPKEGPSILRIQQVVRGDSAAYFCASSPPLSRQAKNIQYFGAGTRLSVL.

The chain couples TRBV12-3 or TRBV12-4 to TRBJ2-1; possible D gene TRBD1, 5 bases. Trimming cost V 6 bases and J 2 bases, with 8 bases left between them. The CDR3 loop spans 13 amino acids. The CDR3 protein is CASRTEAYNEQFF. The CDR3 nucleotides read TGTGCCAGCAGGACAGAAGCCTACAATGAGCAGTTCTTC.

This clonotype was seen a single time. This rearrangement joins TRBV20-1 to TRBJ1-2, with TRBD1 matching 10 bases. Trimming took 5 bases from V and 0 from J; bases not matched to a gene: 6. In germline, CDR1 is DFQATT, CDR2 SNEGSKA (reference sequence). This CDR3 has 15 amino acids. CDR3 DNA: TGCAGTGCTGGAAGACAGGGGGCAACTAACTATGGCTACACCTTC. It specifies CSAGRQGATNYGYTF.

CDR3 sequence: CASVGNFLDTQYF. Here the CDR3 DNA reads TGTGCCAGCGTAGGCAACTTTTTGGATACGCAGTATTTT. The chain employs TRBV7-9 and TRBJ2-3; D remains unclear. CDR1 and CDR2 (germline): SEHNR, FQNEAQ (reference sequence). CDR3 size: 13 residues. Between the trimmed V and J ends, which lost 8 bases and 6 bases, there was a span of 15 bases.

The chain recombines TRBV3-1 with TRBJ2-7, with D tentatively TRBD1 (5 bases). This CDR3 spans 15 amino acids. V dropped 1 base and J dropped 1 base, with 11 bases sitting between them. CDR1 and CDR2 from the germline V gene are LGHDT and YNNKEL (reference sequence). CDR3 residues: CASSQVGKGSYEQYF. The CDR3 coding sequence is TGTGCCAGCAGCCAAGTGGGTAAGGGGTCCTACGAGCAGTACTTC.

The chain joins TRBV6-5 to TRBJ2-3, with D tentatively TRBD1 (6 bases). CDR1 and CDR2 (germline): MNHEY, SVGAGI. The CDR3 sequence is 16 residues long. V was clipped by 4 bases and J by 2 bases, with 16 bases between them. CDR3 loop: CASSFHRVGPTDTQYF. CDR3 bases: TGTGCCAGCAGTTTCCACAGGGTCGGTCCCACAGATACGCAGTATTTT.

This clonotype was counted between two and nine times. The CDR3 loop reads CASSLRRFYEQYF. The CDR3 bases are TGCGCCAGCAGCTTGCGCCGGTTCTACGAGCAGTACTTC. The chain carries TRBV5-1 and TRBJ2-7; no firm D call. Trimming stripped 1 base from V and 3 bases from J, with 8 bases between. The CDR3 sequence is 13 residues long. Germline-derived CDR1 and CDR2 are SGHRS and YFSETQ.

This clonotype was recorded a few times. The chain recombines TRBV7-9 with TRBJ1-2; 9 bases line up with TRBD1. The V and J ends lost 1 base and 5 bases, in that order; junction bases with no gene match: 5. Looked up from germline, CDR1 is SEHNR and CDR2 is FQNEAQ (reference sequence). This CDR3 has 15 residues. The CDR3 region is CASSLDWDRVYGYTF. The CDR3 DNA reads as TGTGCCAGCAGCTTAGATTGGGACAGGGTTTATGGCTACACCTTC.

As regards this clonotype: An end of the junction does not agree with germline; a read error may underlie this. The V call is TRBV3-1, the J call TRBJ2-1; D unclear. The CDR3 spans 14 residues. The germline V gene has CDR1 LGHDT and CDR2 YNNKEL (reference sequence). This CDR3 is CASSQAPSYNERFF. CDR3 in DNA: TGTGCCAGCAGCCAAGCGCCGTCCTACAATGAGCGGTTCTTC.

The table lists this clonotype with a few counts. The CDR3 sequence is CASSPMTSGRARPDTQYF. In nucleotides, the CDR3 is TGTGCCAGCTCACCAATGACTAGCGGGAGGGCCCGACCAGATACGCAGTATTTT. The J gene is TRBJ2-3, the V gene TRBV18, with 14 bases matching TRBD2. Trimming at V came to 2 bases and at J to 4 bases, leaving 8 bases not matched to a gene. This CDR3 has 18 residues. Germline CDR1 reads KGHSH; CDR2 reads LQKENI.

The chain carries TRBV28 and TRBJ2-7; D remains unclear. V was trimmed by 5 bases and J by 7 bases, leaving 18 bases between them. CDR1 MDHEN and CDR2 SYDVKM come from the germline V gene. This CDR3 is 14 amino acids long. The CDR3 region has the DNA TGTGCCAGCAGTCCTTTATCGGCGAGTCGAGAGCAGTACTTC. Protein product: CASSPLSASREQYF.